These 27 T cell receptor beta chains came from one sample sequenced in a study of blood T cell repertoires in COVID-19. TCRdb keeps only in-frame clones here, not all; method: immunoSEQ multiplex PCR. The sample shows 250,000 to 300,000 clones, around 86% of them seen only once. The sample taken for sequencing was peripheral blood. The source of these receptors is a woman aged 55-70 years with active or convalescent COVID-19.

V usage is TRBV19 and J usage is TRBJ2-2; weak D call: TRBD1 (5 bases). Germline CDR1 is LNHDA and CDR2 is SQIVND (reference sequence). Trimming took 0 bases from V and 0 from J, leaving 8 bases between them. The length of the CDR3 is 16 residues. CDR3 protein: CASSIEGRANTGELFF. Here the CDR3 DNA reads TGTGCCAGTAGTATAGAGGGCAGGGCGAACACCGGGGAGCTGTTTTTT.

The genes are TRBV15 and TRBJ2-7; D perhaps matches TRBD2 (6 bases). This CDR3 contains 15 residues. The V end lost 3 bases, the J end lost 0 bases, and 12 bases lay between the germline ends. Germline loops: CDR1 LNHNV, CDR2 YYDKDF (reference sequence). The chain's CDR3 is CATSREGIASYEQYF. The CDR3 DNA sequence: TGTGCCACCAGCAGGGAGGGAATCGCCTCCTACGAGCAGTACTTC.

This clone showed up just once. The chain employs TRBV12-5 and TRBJ1-2; 12 bases align to TRBD1. Germline V CDR1 and CDR2: LGHNT, FRNRAP. The CDR3 length is 17 residues. V shed 5 bases and J 4 bases; nucleotides not matched to a gene: 11. CDR3: CASGPPHGTGGVYGYTF. The CDR3, as DNA: TGTGCTAGTGGTCCCCCCCACGGGACAGGGGGCGTCTATGGCTACACCTTC.

The V call is TRBV6-6, the J call TRBJ1-1; TRBD1 might be the D (5 bases). The germline V gene has CDR1 MNHNY and CDR2 SVGAGI (reference sequence). CDR3 length: 14 amino acids. Trimming took off 9 bases at V and 6 bases at J, with 20 bases between the two ends. The chain's CDR3 is CASDLRGGTAEAFF. The CDR3 DNA is TGTGCCAGTGACTTAAGGGGAGGGACGGCTGAAGCTTTCTTT.

The chain links TRBV6-6 to TRBJ1-5; TRBD1 aligns across 8 bases. From germline, CDR1 is MNHNY and CDR2 SVGAGI (reference sequence). The CDR3 is 16 amino acids. The V and J ends lost 6 bases and 2 bases, in that order; junction bases with no gene match: 9. The CDR3 DNA follows: TGTGCCAGCAGGTCAGGGGGCGAGAGGGGCAATCAGCCCCAGCATTTT. It yields the protein CASRSGGERGNQPQHF.

At least ten counts were recorded for this clone. CDR3 region: CASSLSGGANNEQFF. The CDR3 coding sequence is TGTGCCAGCAGCTTAAGCGGGGGGGCCAACAATGAGCAGTTCTTC. The chain couples TRBV7-8 to TRBJ2-1; 10 bases align to TRBD2. CDR3 size: 15 residues. V was pared by 2 bases and J by 5 bases, with 3 bases of the junction left unmatched. CDR1 SGHVS and CDR2 FQNEAQ come from the germline V gene.

The chain combines TRBV27 with TRBJ2-3; TRBD1 is a possible D gene (6 bases). The CDR3 is 12 amino acids. V was clipped by 6 bases and J by 6 bases, with 10 bases between them. Germline V gives CDR1 MNHEY, CDR2 SMNVEV (reference sequence). The CDR3 DNA reads TGTGCCAGCAGGAAAAGGGGGGATACGCAGTATTTT. It specifies CASRKRGDTQYF.

This chain connects TRBV6-5 to TRBJ1-1; 7 nucleotides agree with TRBD1. J was trimmed by 4 bases and V by 10 bases; bases with no gene match: 12. The CDR3 extends over 14 amino acids. Germline V gene sequence: CDR1 MNHEY, CDR2 SVGAGI. The CDR3 loop is CAIKKTGYPTEAFF. The CDR3 DNA follows: TGTGCCATAAAGAAGACAGGGTATCCCACTGAAGCTTTCTTT.

The rearrangement links TRBV6-5 to TRBJ1-4, with unresolved D. Germline V gene lookup returns CDR1 MNHEY and CDR2 SVGAGI. Trimming stripped 3 bases from V and 7 bases from J, with 12 bases between. The CDR3 contains 14 residues. CDR3 sequence reads: CASSYLRESEKLFF. The CDR3 nucleotides are TGTGCCAGCAGTTATTTGAGGGAAAGTGAAAAACTGTTTTTT.

This chain uses TRBV3-1 (or the pseudogene TRBV3-2) with TRBJ1-3; D call uncertain. Germline V lookup: CDR1 LGHDT, CDR2 YNNKEL (reference sequence). The ends were cut back, 1 base at V and 0 bases at J, with 10 bases in the middle. The CDR3 contains 16 residues. CDR3 loop: CASSQATISSGNTIYF. As DNA, the CDR3 is TGTGCCAGCAGCCAAGCTACCATTAGCTCTGGAAACACCATATATTTT.

The chain employs TRBV6-6 and TRBJ1-6; TRBD1 aligns across 9 bases. V trimming: 11 bases; J trimming: 0 bases; junction bases outside the gene matches: 5. Germline CDR1 reads MNHNY; CDR2 reads SVGAGI (reference sequence). The CDR3 sequence is 15 residues long. The CDR3, as DNA: TGTGCCGGGGGACAGGGTGGCTCCTATAATTCACCCCTCCACTTT. It codes for CAGGQGGSYNSPLHF.

The chain recombines TRBV3-1 (or the pseudogene TRBV3-2) with TRBJ2-3; 8 bases map to TRBD2. V shed 4 bases and J 1 base; nucleotides not matched to a gene: 10. CDR3 length: 17 amino acids. Per germline, CDR1 LGHDT and CDR2 YNNKEL (reference sequence). As DNA, the CDR3 is TGTGCCAGCAGCCTCTCCGGGGGGGGGCGTCGCACAGATACGCAGTATTTT. Translated: CASSLSGGGRRTDTQYF.

The rearrangement links TRBV30 to TRBJ1-1, with D uncertain. Deletions cut 7 bases from V and 0 bases from J, with 9 bases between. CDR3 length: 12 residues. The germline V gene encodes CDR1 GTSNPN and CDR2 SVGIG (reference sequence). CDR3 nucleotides: TGTGCCTCGGACTTAGTGAACACTGAAGCTTTCTTT. It is translated as CASDLVNTEAFF.

The chain employs TRBV19 and TRBJ1-1; the match to TRBD1 covers 7 bases. Germline CDR1 reads LNHDA; CDR2 reads SQIVND (reference sequence). V lost 2 bases and J lost 5; bases outside the gene matches: 5. There are 14 residues in the CDR3. In nucleotides, the CDR3 is TGTGCCAGTAGTATAATGGCAGGGGGAACTGAAGCTTTCTTT. It yields the protein CASSIMAGGTEAFF.

The genes are TRBV5-1 and TRBJ1-2; possibly TRBD1 for D (5 bases). CDR3 length: 12 amino acids. Germline V gene data show CDR1 as SGHRS and CDR2 as YFSETQ. V was shortened by 0 bases and J by 10 bases, with 10 bases between the two germline ends. CDR3 in DNA: TGCGCCAGCAGCTTGGCCAGGGATCACTACACCTTC. Residues: CASSLARDHYTF. The full variable domain, completed using reference TRBV5-1 and TRBJ1-2, is KAGVTQTPRYLIKTRGQQVTLSCSPISGHRSVSWYQQTPGQGLQFLFEYFSETQRNKGNFPGRFSGRQFSNSRSEMNVSTLELGDSALYLCASSLARDHYTFGSGTRLTVV.

The CDR3 region is CASSRDNEQFF. CDR3 bases: TGCGCCAGCAGCCGTGACAATGAGCAGTTCTTC. The chain is built from TRBV5-1 and TRBJ2-1; D unclear. Germline lookup yields CDR1 SGHRS and CDR2 YFSETQ. V gave up 4 bases and J gave up 5 bases, with 4 bases separating them. CDR3 size: 11 residues.

CDR3 nucleotides: TGTGCCAGCAGTTACTCGCCTAGCGGGGGGTCCACCCCCTACGAGCAGTACTTC. It encodes CASSYSPSGGSTPYEQYF. The V gene is TRBV6-2 or TRBV6-3, the J gene TRBJ2-7, with 11 bases lining up with TRBD2. This CDR3 is built from 18 residues. The V gene end was trimmed by 0 bases and the J gene end by 2 bases; junction bases not matched to a gene: 9. Per germline, CDR1 MNHEY and CDR2 SVGEGT.

The chain carries TRBV7-8 and TRBJ2-7, with D uncertain. Between the trimmed V and J ends, which lost 4 bases and 3 bases, there was a span of 7 bases. The CDR3 loop spans 12 amino acids. Germline V lookup: CDR1 SGHVS, CDR2 FQNEAQ. The CDR3 DNA reads TGTGCCAGCAGCTCAGGTCTCTACGAGCAGTACTTC. Amino acid sequence: CASSSGLYEQYF.

DNA of the CDR3: TGTGCCAGCAGCTTAGTGGTAGGACAGGGTTACGAGCAGTACTTC. It is translated as CASSLVVGQGYEQYF. The rearrangement joins TRBV11-2 to TRBJ2-7, with TRBD1 matching over 8 bases. The CDR3 runs 15 residues. Per the germline V gene, CDR1 is SGHAT and CDR2 is FQNNGV. After removal of 1 base from V and 4 bases from J, the junction contained 6 bases not matched to a gene.

The chain combines TRBV3-1 (or the pseudogene TRBV3-2) with TRBJ1-3; no firm D call. Germline-derived CDR1 and CDR2 are LGHDT and YNNKEL (reference sequence). The CDR3 is made up of 12 amino acids. V dropped 4 bases and J dropped 3 bases, with 4 bases sitting between them. The DNA of the CDR3 is TGTGCCAGCAGCCGGAGTGGAAACACCATATATTTT. Translation: CASSRSGNTIYF.

V and J are TRBV30 and TRBJ1-5, with D tentatively TRBD1 (5 bases). This CDR3 region has 14 residues. The germline CDR1 and CDR2 sequences are GTSNPN and SVGIG (reference sequence). The V and J ends lost 2 bases and 7 bases respectively, with 15 bases between them. As DNA, the CDR3 is TGTGCCTGGAGTTACATTGGGGGGGGGCAGCCCCAGCATTTT. Residues: CAWSYIGGGQPQHF.

The genes are TRBV5-8 and TRBJ2-2; 11 nucleotides align to TRBD1. CDR1 and CDR2 (germline): SGHTS, YDEGEE. The CDR3 is 16 amino acids. V gave up 0 bases and J gave up 5 bases; unmatched junction bases: 3. CDR3 sequence reads: CASSLADRGRTGELFF. In DNA form, the CDR3 reads TGTGCCAGCAGCTTGGCGGACAGGGGGCGAACCGGGGAGCTGTTTTTT.

The chain employs TRBV6-2 or TRBV6-3 and TRBJ2-7; 7 bases align to TRBD2. This CDR3 contains 21 residues. CDR1 is MNHEY, CDR2 SVGEGT, per germline. J gave up 0 bases and V 2 bases, and 22 bases lay outside the gene matches. CDR3 residues: CASSYGEGEGPFGSSSYEQYF. In nucleotides, the CDR3 is TGTGCCAGCAGTTACGGGGAGGGTGAGGGGCCTTTCGGTTCTAGCTCCTACGAGCAGTACTTC.

The genes are TRBV7-3 and TRBJ2-1, with 14 nucleotides matching TRBD2. This CDR3 contains 15 residues. Germline V gene sequence: CDR1 SGHTA, CDR2 FQGTGA. V dropped 5 bases and J dropped 8; count of bases not matched to a gene: 5. This CDR3 is CASSPGTSGGYEQFF. CDR3 coding DNA: TGTGCCAGCAGCCCCGGGACTAGCGGGGGTTATGAGCAGTTCTTC. Full variable domain (remainder filled in from reference TRBV7-3 and TRBJ2-1): GAGVSQTPSNKVTEKGKYVELRCDPISGHTALYWYRQSLGQGPEFLIYFQGTGAADDSGLPNDRFFAVRPEGSVSTLKIQRTERGDSAVYLCASSPGTSGGYEQFFGPGTRLTVL.

This chain joins TRBV7-3 and TRBJ2-3; TRBD2 matches 11 bases. V lost 5 bases to trimming and J lost 8 bases; unmatched junction nucleotides: 9. The germline CDR1 and CDR2 sequences are SGHTA and FQGTGA. This CDR3 is built from 15 residues. CDR3 sequence (DNA): TGTGCCAGCAGCCCGACTAGCGGGGTGGAGGGTACGCAGTATTTT. Translated: CASSPTSGVEGTQYF.

V gene TRBV6-6 combines with J gene TRBJ2-3; the D gene is possibly TRBD1 (7 bases). V lost 6 bases and J 1 base, leaving 17 bases between the germline ends. Germline lookup yields CDR1 MNHNY and CDR2 SVGAGI (reference sequence). The CDR3 consists of 16 residues. The CDR3 DNA reads as TGTGCCAGCAGCTCCGGAGGGGGCTTGGGCACAGATACGCAGTATTTT. This gives the protein CASSSGGGLGTDTQYF.

This sequence joins TRBV24-1 and TRBJ2-5; 8 bases are shared with TRBD1. The germline gives CDR1 KGHDR, CDR2 SFDVKD. This CDR3 contains 15 residues. The J segment lost 1 base and the V segment lost 3 bases, leaving 3 bases of the junction unmatched. The CDR3 bases are TGTGCCACCAGTGATCCGGGACAGGCCCAAGAGACCCAGTACTTC. Translating gives CATSDPGQAQETQYF.